This note documents a single TCR beta chain sequence. The target of this receptor is not known. Base-call qualities are not available, and no considerably larger clone is one nucleotide away. This specimen belongs to a study of PD-L1 blockade in urothelial cancer (dated by TCRdb to between 2016 and 2019). For the wider study: Therapy was started at some point between 2012 and 2014 for all patients, and atezolizumab 1,200 mg was administered intravenously every 3 weeks. About 85% of the roughly 29 patients were males with bladder-origin urothelial cancer, and about 60% of the 29 reported a prior smoking history. An ECOG performance status of 0 or 1 was recorded for the patients, and 0 to 3 prior chemotherapy regimens had been received by the patients. Blood samples were analyzed at two time points: 3 weeks after treatment start (second dose) and 6 weeks after treatment start. Blood samples yielded a median of around 130,000 T cells and roughly 83,000 unique TCRs, with median clonality about 0.08. Somatic, immune and clinical correlates of response to PD-L1 blockade with atezolizumab in urothelial cancer were the focus of an exploratory multi-omic analysis. TCR sequencing covered pretreatment tumor samples and matched, serially collected peripheral blood taken before and after atezolizumab treatment. Durable clinical benefit meant progression-free survival longer than 6 months, and TCR features were also tested against progression-free and overall survival. In the same patients who had TCR sequencing, pretreatment tumors also underwent whole exome sequencing and RNA sequencing. Durable clinical benefit was achieved by nine patients and was not achieved by 20 patients. Pretreatment blood TCR-seq was available for about 27 patients, at least one posttreatment blood collection was obtained for 25 or so patients, and tumor TCR-seq was available for 25 or so patients. The investigation overall reported the following: Among patients with durable benefit, tumor-associated TCR clones showed greater expansion in peripheral blood 3 weeks after treatment started (n of about 21, p = 0.022). Small sample size (n ≈ 28) and many exploratory analyses mean the results are intended to be hypothesis-generating. A pretreatment peripheral blood TCR clonality below the median was linked to improved progression-free and overall survival.

Synthetic TCR analog templates were spiked into each PCR to estimate absolute template abundance from read counts. The immunoSEQ assay used bias-controlled V and J gene primers to amplify TCRbeta CDR3 regions from genomic DNA. Rearranged TCRbeta segments were sequenced at approximately 20X coverage. In the authors' own workflow: Sequencing errors were corrected by clustering and CDR3s were annotated against IMGT to assign V, D and J genes. Downstream analyses used only productive TCRbeta rearrangements and left out out-of-frame or stop-codon sequences. Clonality was calculated as one minus the Shannon entropy normalized by the log of the number of unique productive sequences. Fisher's exact test with Benjamini-Hochberg correction, at a threshold of adjusted p below 0.01, was used to find clones that differed between time points or between blood and tumor. Sourced from immuneACCESS, this table was stored by TCRdb with only in-frame sequences that have V and J called. A share of the clones is absent; for the studies checked, an unresolved V gene accounts for under half, and the remainder has no known explanation. The DNA was the basis for D and trimming; V, J and clone size are from that table. This sample has more than 85,000 clones in its table, and around nine tenths of those were observed once. Jointly, the top ten make up 2% of the sample.

Read against the paper, the sample's time point label means: pretreatment peripheral blood. A cohort of some 29 patients with locally advanced or metastatic urothelial carcinoma, treated at Memorial Sloan Kettering on a trial protocol, was included. Peripheral blood mononuclear cells were collected pretreatment and during treatment, with between 1 and 8 total time points obtained per patient. The Qiagen DNeasy Blood extraction kit was used to purify genomic DNA from total PBMCs and from tumor samples. Collected pretreatment and during treatment, PBMCs were isolated and stored as previously described. The V end gives up 3 bases and the J end 2 bases, leaving 7 bases in the junction not matched to a gene. The CDR3, cysteine through phenylalanine, is 16 amino acids long. Only the CDR3 DNA is retained, 48 bases long and in frame from the first base. Taken from the germline V gene, the CDR1 and CDR2 loops are SGHTS and YDEGEE.

This TCR was recovered from a man in his sixties with urothelial cancer. The chain couples TRBV5-8 to TRBJ2-2; 7 bases in the junction line up with TRBD1. The specimen comprised PBMCs, sampled around atezolizumab (anti-PD-L1) treatment. CDR3 region: CASSWGTVTNTGELFF. The sequenced DNA is TGTGCCAGCAGCTGGGGGACAGTCACCAACACCGGGGAGCTGTTTTTT.